Listed here is a single T cell receptor (beta chain). Its antigen is currently not known. No base quality values were provided; no much bigger clone lies one nucleotide off. The same CDR3 is also encoded by other DNA sequences in this sample. TCR CDR3 regions were amplified from genomic DNA by multiplex PCR using the deep immunoSEQ assay. Extracted genomic DNA from each cell subset was spread evenly across all wells of several immunoSEQ 96-well plates, with each plate serving as a replicate. Each replicate PCR for sorted subsets received roughly 200 ng genomic DNA, equal to 30,000 or so T cell genomes. Purified libraries were measured with a Qubit 3.0 fluorometer, size-checked on a Bioanalyzer 2100, and measured again with the KAPA Library Quantification kit. A separate single-read 150-cycle Illumina NextSeq 550 flow cell was used to sequence each immunoSEQ 96-well plate. The source study handled its data this way. Because the immunoSEQ output held only junctional sequences and lacked quality scores, the filtering could not match the filtering applied to full-length reads. To assign V/J genes and CDR3, sequences were annotated using PyIR, a Python wrapper for IgBLAST v1.9, with IMGT germline references. Reads were filtered out if the reads had weak V/J assignments (E-value above 1e-6), no CDR3, stop codons, out-of-frame junctions, or ambiguous translated residues. V3J clonotypes were defined as sequences sharing an identical inferred V gene, J gene, and CDR3 amino acid sequence. The percentage overlap between two repertoires was calculated by dividing the number of shared unique clonotypes by the size of the smaller repertoire. RTK rarefaction, the Chao1 estimator, and Recon v2.1 estimates of unobserved clonotypes were used to assess repertoire richness. Generation probabilities for all TCRbeta clonotypes obtained by the gDNA method from several donors were computed using OLGA. TCRdb provides this immuneACCESS table in a form limited to in-frame rearrangements. Some clones are lacking; in checked studies, under half of them reflect an unresolved V gene, and why the rest are absent is not known. D and trimming were read from the DNA, whereas the V and J calls and clone size are those reported in that table. Counted in this sample were more than 2 million clones; approximately 92% of them appeared once. More than 1.5% of the sample goes to the ten largest clones.

The data are from a study of shared clonotypes between healthy human individuals (TCRdb year 2020). About the study as a whole: The cohort included a few men and a couple of women between 18 and 49 years of age. Each donor's leukapheresis produced roughly between roughly 0.85 and 9.5 billion PBMCs. For each donor, CD4 naive and CD4 memory were each given three plates, CD8 naive was given two plates, and CD8 memory was given one plate. Blood TCR repertoires of roughly five healthy adults were deeply sequenced to estimate repertoire size and the extent of clonotype sharing between individuals. To increase sequencing depth and limit assay-specific biases, TCR repertoire library preparation and sequencing were carried out by different laboratories using diverse techniques. General conclusions and limits of the study: Sampling was restricted to blood, and TCR repertoires in tissue are likely to differ from TCR repertoires in blood. When a few donors were compared, the shared fraction of clonotypes was about 5.4% for naive CD4, 3.5% to 4% for naive CD8, 2.3% for memory CD4, and about 0.36% for memory CD8. Because the study included only a small number of donors, the genetic and exposure-history diversity represented was limited. Naive subsets generally had larger estimated clonotype richness than memory subsets did. Pairwise subsampling led to the expectation that sequencing depth would affect the degree of clonotype sharing among donors. Higher generation probabilities were observed for clonotypes shared by all four sorted-subset donors than for non-shared clonotypes. Even with the large sequencing depth, rarefaction of the sorted-subset datasets indicated that sequencing was incomplete.

For the CD8 naive samples, CD45RO-negative cells were positively selected for CCR7, yielding a CD45RA+CCR7+ population from which TemRA cells were excluded. The donors were healthy, HIV-negative adults who had no recently reported acute infections or vaccinations. Only Caucasian adults living in Nashville, Tennessee, USA were represented among the donors. Blood was obtained by leukapheresis, after which PBMCs were separated by Ficoll-Histopaque density gradient centrifugation and cryopreserved in liquid nitrogen vapor phase. Analytical flow cytometry was used to check the purity and quantity of each magnetically sorted T cell population. Genomic DNA was isolated from every sorted fraction and measured by UV absorbance on a Nanodrop 2000c. The germline V gene (reference sequence) provides CDR1 SSHAT and CDR2 FNYEAQ. From the cysteine up to the phenylalanine, the CDR3 has a length of 14 residues. Left in the record is the CDR3 DNA by itself, 42 bases read in frame from the first base. Relative to germline, V is 1 base shorter and J is 2 bases shorter, with 9 bases between their ends.

The sequence came from a man younger than 30 in good health. Some clones in this sample may be carry-over from other donors' samples. The chain is made from TRBV7-7 and TRBJ2-7; TRBD1 is a weak D gene call, 6 bases matching. The sequencing input was naive CD8+ T cells from PBMCs. What the cell subset or site label conveys for this sample: CD45RA+CCR7+. The nucleotide sequence is TGTGCCAGCAGCTTAGGGGGGCCCCCCTACGAGCAGTACTTC. It translates as CASSLGGPPYEQYF.